This T cell receptor beta chain emerged from a study of blood T cells in healthy people across ages. The germline V gene encodes CDR1 MNHNS and CDR2 SASEGT. J gave up 6 bases and V 1 base, and 11 bases lay outside the gene matches. The CDR3 runs 18 residues. This clonotype was picked up a small number of times. Primers used in a second PCR of roughly 6 to 11 cycles were a sample-barcoded 5' primer and a J-beta primer mix. MiXCR, run by TCRdb on the 5' RACE reads, gives a single entry per CDR3 protein. The table has around 1,000,000 distinct CDR3 sequences, approximately 25% seen once; the top ten hold 0.75%. This sample also appeared in a second study, on T cells of mothers and their children. Turning to that study: There were no persistent microchimeric T cell clones detected.

Sample: blood. This TCR was recovered from a girl between 2 and 10 years old in good health. V is TRBV6-1 and J is TRBJ2-3; 12 nucleotides agree with TRBD2. The CDR3 bases are TGTGCCAGCAGTGAAGTTGCCCTAGCGGGAGGGCCCGGTGATACGCAGTATTTT. Translating gives CASSEVALAGGPGDTQYF.